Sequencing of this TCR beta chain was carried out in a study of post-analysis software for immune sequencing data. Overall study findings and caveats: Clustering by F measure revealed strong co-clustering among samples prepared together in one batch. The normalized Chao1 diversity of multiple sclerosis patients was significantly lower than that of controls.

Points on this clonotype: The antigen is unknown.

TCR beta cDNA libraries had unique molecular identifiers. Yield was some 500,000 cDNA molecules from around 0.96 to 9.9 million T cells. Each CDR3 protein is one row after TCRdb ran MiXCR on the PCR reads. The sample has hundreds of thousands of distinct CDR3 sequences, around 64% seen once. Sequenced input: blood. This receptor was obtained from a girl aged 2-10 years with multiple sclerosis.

The DNA of the CDR3 is TGCAGTGCTAGTACAGGGATCGAAGCTTTCTTT. This gives the protein CSASTGIEAFF. The chain joins TRBV20-1 to TRBJ1-1, with a tentative D call TRBD1 (6 bases). CDR3 size: 11 residues. CDR1 is DFQATT, CDR2 SNEGSKA, per germline (reference sequence). Trimming shortened V by 3 bases and J by 8 bases, and 10 bases separated the two germline ends.